This T cell receptor (beta chain) was captured in a study of blood T cell repertoires in COVID-19. Data came from immunoSEQ multiplex PCR; TCRdb stores just in-frame clones and leaves some out. The table has 250,000 or so clones, around nine tenths seen once. The CDR3 is 17 residues long. CDR1 and CDR2 from the germline V gene are LGHDT and YNNKEL (reference sequence). With 4 bases clipped from V and 0 bases from J, the junction kept 3 bases outside the gene matches. Sequencing was done on a sample of peripheral blood. The source of this sequence is a man aged 25 to 40 with COVID-19, enrolled during active disease. This chain links TRBV3-1 (or the pseudogene TRBV3-2) with TRBJ2-4; 13 nucleotides align to TRBD2. The CDR3 DNA sequence: TGTGCCAGCAGCCGGACTAGCGGGGGTGTAGCCAAAAACATTCAGTACTTC. Translated: CASSRTSGGVAKNIQYF.